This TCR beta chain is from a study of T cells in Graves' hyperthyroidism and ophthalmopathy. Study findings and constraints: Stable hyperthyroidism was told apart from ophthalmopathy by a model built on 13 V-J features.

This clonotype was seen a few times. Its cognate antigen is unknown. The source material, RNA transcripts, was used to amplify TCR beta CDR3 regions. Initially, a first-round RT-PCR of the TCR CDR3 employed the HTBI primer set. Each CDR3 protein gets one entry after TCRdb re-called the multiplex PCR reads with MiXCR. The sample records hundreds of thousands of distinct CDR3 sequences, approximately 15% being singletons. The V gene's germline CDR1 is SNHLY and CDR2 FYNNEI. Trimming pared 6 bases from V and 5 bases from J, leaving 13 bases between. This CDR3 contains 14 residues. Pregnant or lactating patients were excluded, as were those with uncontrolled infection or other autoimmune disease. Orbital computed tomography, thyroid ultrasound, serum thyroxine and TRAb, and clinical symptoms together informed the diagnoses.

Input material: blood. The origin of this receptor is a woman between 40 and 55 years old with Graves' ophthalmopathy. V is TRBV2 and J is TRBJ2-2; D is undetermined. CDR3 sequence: CASRPDQQTGELFF. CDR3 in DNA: TGTGCCAGCAGACCTGACCAGCAAACCGGGGAGCTGTTTTTT. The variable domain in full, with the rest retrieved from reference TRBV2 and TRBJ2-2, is EPEVTQTPSHQVTQMGQEVILRCVPISNHLYFYWYRQILGQKVEFLVSFYNNEISEKSEIFDDQFSVERPDGSNFTLKIRSTKLEDSAMYFCASRPDQQTGELFFGEGSRLTVL.